This is a list of T cell receptor beta chains from one sample in a study of blood T cell repertoires in COVID-19. Here immunoSEQ multiplex PCR was the method, and the copy in TCRdb shows in-frame clones only, minus some. The data show approximately 440,000 clones, 70% to 90% seen once. The specimen was peripheral blood. The receptor source for this set is a woman in her forties or fifties with COVID-19, enrolled during active disease. CDR3s include the opening cysteine and the closing phenylalanine or tryptophan. D genes are given only for firm matches. Part of the rows lack a size; the others show once, few, many or a class for expanded clones.

j_call clone_size d_call v_call cdr3_nt cdr3_aa
TRBJ1-4 . . TRBV30 TGTGCCTGGACTGGGAGGAGGAATGAAAAACTGTTTTTT CAWTGRRNEKLFF
TRBJ1-5 . TRBD1 TRBV2 TGTGCCAGCAGTTTGGGACAGGGAGGTCAGCCCCAGCATTTT CASSLGQGGQPQHF
TRBJ2-3 . TRBD1 TRBV27 TGTGCCAGCAGTACAGCACAGGGGACCTTATTTTTT CASSTAQGTLFF
TRBJ2-6 . . TRBV7-9 TGTGCCAGCAGCCGTAACTCTGGGGCCAACGTCCTGACTTTC CASSRNSGANVLTF
TRBJ2-5 once . TRBV19 TGTGCCAGTAGTATCGGGAACCAAGAGACCCAGTACTTC CASSIGNQETQYF
TRBJ1-6 once . TRBV30 TGTGCCTGGAGAAGGATTCGACAGGCATATAATTCACCCCTCCACTTT CAWRRIRQAYNSPLHF
TRBJ1-5 . . TRBV3-1/TRBV3-2 TGTGCCAGCAGCCTGTCGGCGCGGGATCAGCCCCAGCATTTT CASSLSARDQPQHF
TRBJ1-6 . . TRBV25-1 TGTGCCAGCAGTGAAGACAGAGGTTCACCCCTCCACTTT CASSEDRGSPLHF
TRBJ1-2 . . TRBV5-5 TGTGCCAGCAGCTATCAGGGGCATGGCTACACCTTC CASSYQGHGYTF
TRBJ1-5 once . TRBV5-5 TGTGCCAGCAGCTATGCAGGGTATAGCAATCAGCCCCAGCATTTT CASSYAGYSNQPQHF
TRBJ2-5 . . TRBV19 TGTGCCAGTAGCGTGACGGACTCAGCGGAGACCCAGTACTTC CASSVTDSAETQYF
TRBJ2-7 . . TRBV6-1 TGTGCCAGCAGTGAGTGGGGGCAAGCTTACGAGCAGTACTTC CASSEWGQAYEQYF
TRBJ2-3 . TRBD2 TRBV4-1 TGCGCCAGCAGCCAAGGAGGGTTAGCGGGGTTACGAGATACGCAGTATTTT CASSQGGLAGLRDTQYF
TRBJ2-2 . . TRBV6-5 TGTGCCAGCATCCGCACCGGGGAGCTGTTTTTT CASIRTGELFF
TRBJ1-5 . . TRBV30 TGTGCCTGGGGGGGAGGGGGTCATCAGCCCCAGCATTTT CAWGGGGHQPQHF
TRBJ1-2 . . TRBV5-5 TGTGCCAGCAGCTTGCTGATACTCTATGGCTACACCTTC CASSLLILYGYTF
TRBJ1-1 . . TRBV6-5 TGTGCCAGCATCTCTGCAGGCAAGCGGACTGAAGCTTTCTTT CASISAGKRTEAFF
TRBJ2-7 . TRBD1 TRBV18 TGTGCCAGCTCACCATGGGACAGGGTGAGTGAGCAGTACTTC CASSPWDRVSEQYF
TRBJ2-7 . TRBD2 TRBV18 TGTGCCAGCTCACCACCTATCAGCGGGGGGGCGTACGAGCAGTACTTC CASSPPISGGAYEQYF
TRBJ1-2 . . TRBV30 TGTGCCTTTGCGACAGGACCACCAAACTATGGCTACACCTTC CAFATGPPNYGYTF
TRBJ1-3 . . TRBV11-2 TGTGCCAGCAGCTTAGATGCCATAGCGGACACCATATATTTT CASSLDAIADTIYF
TRBJ2-5 . . TRBV28 TGTGCCAGCAGTTCCTTTTGGCGGCAACAGACCCAGTACTTC CASSSFWRQQTQYF
TRBJ1-1 . . TRBV12-3/TRBV12-4 TGTGCCAGCAGTTTAGCTATCGCCTCGGGAGCTTTCTTT CASSLAIASGAFF
TRBJ2-1 . . TRBV11-2 TGTGCCAGCAGCTTTGCGGCGGGGTGGAATGAGCAGTTCTTC CASSFAAGWNEQFF
TRBJ1-2 . TRBD1 TRBV23-1 TGCGCCAGCAGGGTGGGACAGGGCTATGGCTACACCTTC CASRVGQGYGYTF
TRBJ2-3 . . TRBV19 TGTGCCAGTACGGCGGGGTGGGGGACTAGCACAGATACGCAGTATTTT CASTAGWGTSTDTQYF
TRBJ1-1 . TRBD1 TRBV7-8 TGTGCCAGCAGCTTAGCCGGACAGGGAAGGGCTGAAGCTTTCTTT CASSLAGQGRAEAFF
TRBJ2-7 . TRBD2 TRBV2 TGTGCCAGCAGTGAGGGGGGGTTCTACTACGAGCAGTACTTC CASSEGGFYYEQYF
TRBJ1-5 . TRBD1 TRBV30 TGTGCCTGTAGGACAGGGTATCAGCCCCAGCATTTT CACRTGYQPQHF
TRBJ2-7 . . TRBV25-1 TGTGCCAGCAGTGGGTCGGGGGGCCTCTACGAGCAGTACTTC CASSGSGGLYEQYF
TRBJ2-7 . . TRBV5-1 TGCGCCAGCAGGCCGGGGTCCCCCTACGAGCAGTACTTC CASRPGSPYEQYF
TRBJ2-7 . TRBD1 TRBV18 TGTGCCAGCTCACGATCTCCCGGGACAGGGGGCGGTGAGCAGTACTTC CASSRSPGTGGGEQYF
TRBJ1-2 . . TRBV19 TGTGCCAGTAGTCCCAGGGCCGGTGGCTACACCTTC CASSPRAGGYTF
TRBJ2-1 . TRBD1 TRBV5-8 TGTGCCAGCAGCCCAGGACAGGTTTCCTACAATGAGCAGTTCTTC CASSPGQVSYNEQFF
TRBJ1-2 . . TRBV18 TGTGCCAGCTCACCACCTGGCAGGGGTAACTATGGCTACACCTTC CASSPPGRGNYGYTF
TRBJ1-1 once . TRBV4-1 TGCGCCAGCAGCCAAGTTCTTGTAGGGGGAACGGCTGAAGCTTTCTTT CASSQVLVGGTAEAFF
TRBJ2-3 . . TRBV6-5 TGTGCCAGCAGCTACCTAGCGATACCCACAGATACGCAGTATTTT CASSYLAIPTDTQYF
TRBJ1-1 . . TRBV11-2 TGTGCCAGCAGCCCAAATGTCGAGGTCGGCGCTGAAGCTTTCTTT CASSPNVEVGAEAFF
TRBJ2-1 . . TRBV21-1 TGTGCCAGCAGCAAAGGGTTTGGTGGGACAGGCTCCTCGAGCTCCTACAATGAGCAGTTCTTC CASSKGFGGTGSSSSYNEQFF
TRBJ2-1 . TRBD2 TRBV4-1 TGCGCCAGCAGCCGAGCGGGGGGTCCCATATACAATGAGCAGTTCTTC CASSRAGGPIYNEQFF
TRBJ1-1 once TRBD1 TRBV2 TGTGCCAGCAGTGCCCCGGGACAGGGGAAAGACACTGAAGCTTTCTTT CASSAPGQGKDTEAFF
TRBJ2-7 once . TRBV10-3 TGTGCCATCAGTGACGGAGAGACCTACGAGCAGTACTTC CAISDGETYEQYF